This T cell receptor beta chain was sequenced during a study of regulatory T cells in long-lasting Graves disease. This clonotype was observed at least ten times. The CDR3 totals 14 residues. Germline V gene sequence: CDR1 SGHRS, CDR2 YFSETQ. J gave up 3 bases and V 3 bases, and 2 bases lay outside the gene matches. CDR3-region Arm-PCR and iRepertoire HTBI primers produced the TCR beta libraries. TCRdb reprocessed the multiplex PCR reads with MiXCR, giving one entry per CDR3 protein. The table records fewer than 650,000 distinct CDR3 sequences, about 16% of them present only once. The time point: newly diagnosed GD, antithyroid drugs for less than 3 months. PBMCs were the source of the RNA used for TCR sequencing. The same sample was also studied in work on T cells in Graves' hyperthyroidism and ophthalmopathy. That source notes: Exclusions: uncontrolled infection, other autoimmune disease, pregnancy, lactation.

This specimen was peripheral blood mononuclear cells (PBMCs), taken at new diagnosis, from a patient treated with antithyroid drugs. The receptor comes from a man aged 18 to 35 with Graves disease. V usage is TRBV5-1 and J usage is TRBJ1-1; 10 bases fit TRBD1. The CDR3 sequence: CASSSDRGDTEAFF. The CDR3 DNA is TGCGCCAGCAGCTCGGACAGGGGGGACACTGAAGCTTTCTTT.